What follows are 25 T cell receptor beta chains derived from one specimen sequenced in a study of Tregs in tolerant kidney transplant recipients. The data were produced by immunoSEQ multiplex PCR, yet TCRdb's version contains in-frame clones alone and is incomplete. The profile shows some 240,000 clones, 80% to 85% of them singletons. The sequencing sample was made of CD4+ T cells from blood. The receptors here all came from a human donor in good health.

The CDR3 loop reads CASSPQAGRDRGYTF. As DNA, the CDR3 is TGTGCCAGCTCACCTCAAGCAGGAAGGGATAGGGGCTACACCTTC. The V and J genes are TRBV18 and TRBJ1-2; no clear D gene. Germline lookup yields CDR1 KGHSH and CDR2 LQKENI. The V and J ends lost 3 bases and 8 bases respectively, with 19 bases between them. This CDR3 has 15 residues.

The rearrangement uses TRBV25-1 and TRBJ1-2; possible D gene TRBD1, 5 bases. The CDR3 is 13 amino acids. V was pared by 11 bases and J by 3 bases, with 16 bases between. CDR1 and CDR2 (germline): MGHDK, SYGVNS. In DNA, the CDR3 is TGTGCCTCCGGGGGGAGGGAAGACTATGGCTACACCTTC. This translates into CASGGREDYGYTF.

This chain uses TRBV2 with TRBJ1-2, with 8 nucleotides matching TRBD1. The CDR3 totals 15 residues. V shed 4 bases, J shed 2 bases, and the junction held 6 bases outside the gene matches. The germline CDR1 and CDR2 sequences are SNHLY and FYNNEI. The CDR3 loop is CASSGSRQGNYGYTF. The CDR3 DNA sequence: TGTGCCAGCAGTGGTTCCCGACAGGGGAACTATGGCTACACCTTC.

The V call is TRBV5-1, the J call TRBJ1-2; D uncertain. Germline loops: CDR1 SGHRS, CDR2 YFSETQ. CDR3 length equals 15 residues. The ends were cut back, 0 bases at V and 2 bases at J, with 11 bases in the middle. The CDR3 here is CASSLGAGLNYGYTF. The CDR3 coding sequence is TGCGCCAGCAGCTTGGGGGCAGGTCTGAACTATGGCTACACCTTC.

A remark on this clone: At one of its ends the junction is not consistent with the germline gene, which may arise from a read error. The rearrangement links TRBV7-7 to TRBJ2-5; 10 positions match TRBD2. CDR1 is SSHAT and CDR2 is FNYEAQ in the germline V gene (reference sequence). This CDR3 has 16 amino acids. The CDR3 region has the DNA TGTGCTAGCAGCTTGGGTGCAGCGGGGGGGGAAGAGACCCAGTACTTC. This gives the protein CASSLGAAGGEETQYF.

The chain recombines TRBV27 with TRBJ1-1; D gene ambiguous. This CDR3 has 17 amino acids. The V and J ends lost 5 bases and 0 bases respectively, with 19 bases between them. Germline CDR1 reads MNHEY; CDR2 reads SMNVEV (reference sequence). The CDR3 bases are TGTGCCAGCAGTCCCCAGAGGGCCTCCACAATGAACACTGAAGCTTTCTTT. Translation gives CASSPQRASTMNTEAFF.

The chain links TRBV9 to TRBJ1-1; D possibly corresponds to TRBD1 (5 bases). CDR3 length: 15 residues. V was clipped by 1 base and J by 1 base, with 11 bases between them. From germline, CDR1 is SGDLS and CDR2 YYNGEE. The CDR3 DNA sequence: TGTGCCAGCAGCGTATTGCCTGGGGGGAACACTGAAGCTTTCTTT. Residues: CASSVLPGGNTEAFF.

V and J are TRBV30 and TRBJ1-4; D gene ambiguous. The CDR3 totals 14 residues. The V end lost 4 bases, the J end lost 8 bases, and 17 bases lay between the germline ends. Germline CDR1 GTSNPN, CDR2 SVGIG (reference sequence). CDR3 amino acids: CAWKGDGGREKLFF. CDR3 in DNA: TGTGCCTGGAAAGGTGACGGAGGGCGGGAAAAACTGTTTTTT. Full variable domain (remainder filled in from reference TRBV30 and TRBJ1-4): SQTIHQWPATLVQPVGSPLSLECTVEGTSNPNLYWYRQAAGRGLQLLFYSVGIGQISSEVPQNLSASRPQDRQFILSSKKLLLSDSGFYLCAWKGDGGREKLFFGSGTQLSVL.

The genes are TRBV2 and TRBJ1-1; D unresolved. V lost 10 bases and J lost 4, with 16 bases in between. CDR3 length: 13 amino acids. Germline CDR1 and CDR2: SNHLY and FYNNEI. The CDR3, as DNA: TGTGCCACTGCCCCCGGGTCTGGCACTGAAGCTTTCTTT. It codes for CATAPGSGTEAFF.

The V call is TRBV25-1, the J call TRBJ2-7; weak D call: TRBD2 (5 bases). CDR1 and CDR2 (germline): MGHDK, SYGVNS. The CDR3 loop spans 15 amino acids. V lost 4 bases, J lost 6 bases, and 19 bases lay in between. The CDR3 loop is CASSGYERAGVEQYF. In nucleotides, the CDR3 is TGTGCCAGCAGTGGGTATGAGCGCGCGGGCGTCGAGCAGTACTTC.

This clone was observed a single time. This chain connects TRBV19 to TRBJ1-6, with a weak D call TRBD1 (5 bases). The CDR3 loop spans 15 amino acids. V lost 8 bases, J lost 2 bases, and 13 bases lay in between. Germline-derived CDR1 and CDR2 are LNHDA and SQIVND (reference sequence). CDR3 in DNA: TGTGCCAGTCGGGGCAGGGAGGCCTATAATTCACCCCTCCACTTT. This encodes CASRGREAYNSPLHF.

The gene calls are TRBV11-3 and TRBJ1-6; D call uncertain. The CDR3 consists of 16 residues. Germline V gives CDR1 SGHNT, CDR2 YENEEA. V gave up 1 base and J gave up 10 bases, with 17 bases separating them. DNA of the CDR3: TGTGCCAGCAGCTTAGCAGCCGGGAATCGGAGGTCACCCCTCCACTTT. The encoded protein is CASSLAAGNRRSPLHF.

The rearrangement joins TRBV5-1 to TRBJ1-2, with 10 nucleotides matching TRBD1. The J segment lost 2 bases and the V segment lost 4 bases, leaving 8 bases of the junction unmatched. From germline, CDR1 is SGHRS and CDR2 YFSETQ. This CDR3 region has 16 residues. DNA for the CDR3: TGCGCCAGCAGCGTCGGGACAGGGGAATTGAACTATGGCTACACCTTC. The encoded protein is CASSVGTGELNYGYTF. The entire variable domain, with the rest obtained from reference TRBV5-1 and TRBJ1-2, is as follows: KAGVTQTPRYLIKTRGQQVTLSCSPISGHRSVSWYQQTPGQGLQFLFEYFSETQRNKGNFPGRFSGRQFSNSRSEMNVSTLELGDSALYLCASSVGTGELNYGYTFGSGTRLTVV.

CDR3 amino acids: CASSSAGGASREQYF. CDR3 sequence (DNA): TGCGCCAGCAGCTCCGCAGGGGGCGCGTCGCGGGAGCAGTACTTC. This chain links TRBV5-1 with TRBJ2-7, with 8 bases fitting TRBD1. The germline V gene has CDR1 SGHRS and CDR2 YFSETQ. The length of the CDR3 is 15 residues. V shed 3 bases, J shed 7 bases, and the junction held 12 bases outside the gene matches.

The chain couples TRBV7-9 to TRBJ2-7; the D gene is possibly TRBD1 (5 bases). This CDR3 comprises 16 residues. From germline, CDR1 is SEHNR and CDR2 FQNEAQ (reference sequence). Trimming pared 4 bases from V and 3 bases from J, leaving 19 bases between. The CDR3: CASSSVSREPYYEQYF. The CDR3 region has the DNA TGTGCCAGCAGCTCGGTAAGCAGGGAACCGTACTACGAGCAGTACTTC.

The gene calls are TRBV30 and TRBJ1-1; maybe TRBD1 (6 bases). The CDR3 has 15 amino acids. V lost 4 bases and J lost 0, with 15 bases in between. The germline V gene encodes CDR1 GTSNPN and CDR2 SVGIG (reference sequence). CDR3 in amino acids: CAWIKQGPLNTEAFF. In DNA form, the CDR3 reads TGTGCCTGGATTAAACAGGGACCCTTGAACACTGAAGCTTTCTTT.

This clone showed up just once. The chain combines TRBV6-6 with TRBJ2-1, with 9 bases lining up with TRBD1. The CDR3 totals 16 residues. Trimming took 1 base from V and 4 from J; bases not matched to a gene: 5. Germline V gene lookup returns CDR1 MNHNY and CDR2 SVGAGI (reference sequence). The CDR3 is CASSYLQGASYNEQFF. Written as DNA, the CDR3 is TGTGCCAGCAGTTACTTACAGGGGGCATCTTACAATGAGCAGTTCTTC.

The chain carries TRBV6-5 and TRBJ1-2, with D uncertain. Germline V gene lookup returns CDR1 MNHEY and CDR2 SVGAGI. The V end lost 6 bases, the J end lost 7 bases, and 21 bases lay between the germline ends. This CDR3 comprises 15 residues. CDR3 region: CASRVKFGPGVGYTF. CDR3 nucleotides: TGTGCCAGCAGGGTTAAATTTGGGCCCGGGGTTGGCTACACCTTC.

The V and J genes are TRBV6-5 and TRBJ2-2; no clear D. The CDR3 loop spans 15 amino acids. Between the trimmed V and J ends, which lost 6 bases and 5 bases, there was a span of 16 bases. Germline V CDR1 and CDR2: MNHEY, SVGAGI. The CDR3 region has the DNA TGTGCCAGCAGACCCCGGAACAGACCGACCGGGGAGCTGTTTTTT. Amino acid sequence: CASRPRNRPTGELFF.

The CDR3 DNA is TGTGCCAGTAGTAGTGCAAGGGGTGAAAAACTGTTTTTT. Protein sequence: CASSSARGEKLFF. J is TRBJ1-4 and V is TRBV19, with TRBD1 as a possible D gene (5 bases). The CDR3 consists of 13 residues. Per germline, CDR1 LNHDA and CDR2 SQIVND (reference sequence). Between the trimmed V and J ends, which lost 4 bases and 7 bases, there was a span of 10 bases.

The CDR3 region is CASSRHTGPTEAFF. The CDR3 region has the DNA TGTGCCAGCAGCCGCCATACAGGGCCCACTGAAGCTTTCTTT. The chain is built from TRBV11-2 and TRBJ1-1; D is possibly TRBD1 (6 bases). The germline V and J ends were trimmed by 5 bases and 4 bases, with 14 bases remaining between them. Germline CDR1 reads SGHAT; CDR2 reads FQNNGV. The CDR3 covers 14 residues. Based on the CDR3 plus reference TRBV11-2 and TRBJ1-1, the full variable domain is EAGVAQSPRYKIIEKRQSVAFWCNPISGHATLYWYQQILGQGPKLLIQFQNNGVVDDSQLPKDRFSAERLKGVDSTLKIQPAKLEDSAVYLCASSRHTGPTEAFFGQGTRLTVV.

This clone has just a few counts. CDR3 residues: CASSLGQGALSEQYF. CDR3 coding DNA: TGCGCCAGCAGCTTGGGACAGGGGGCCCTTTCGGAGCAGTACTTC. The gene calls are TRBV5-1 and TRBJ2-7, with TRBD1 matching 10 bases. V gave up 0 bases and J gave up 7 bases; unmatched junction bases: 7. CDR1 and CDR2 (germline): SGHRS, YFSETQ. The CDR3 totals 15 residues.

The chain has TRBV25-1 and TRBJ1-5, with D maybe TRBD1 (6 bases). The length of the CDR3 is 14 residues. In germline, CDR1 is MGHDK, CDR2 SYGVNS. With 3 bases removed from V and 4 bases from J, the gap between germline ends came to 10 bases. The CDR3 DNA follows: TGTGCCAGCAGTGACGGACAGATTAATCAGCCCCAGCATTTT. This translates into CASSDGQINQPQHF.

CDR3 DNA sequence: TGTGCCAGCAGTACGTCAGGGCGAGTGACTGAAGCTTTCTTT. Its translation is CASSTSGRVTEAFF. This chain joins TRBV6-6 and TRBJ1-1, with D tentatively TRBD1 (5 bases). V was cut by 5 bases and J by 5 bases, with 15 bases left in between. CDR3 length: 14 residues. Per the germline V gene, CDR1 is MNHNY and CDR2 is SVGAGI (reference sequence).

This chain uses TRBV19 with TRBJ2-3; D not certain. The germline V gene has CDR1 LNHDA and CDR2 SQIVND (reference sequence). Trimming took off 6 bases at V and 2 bases at J, with 15 bases between the two ends. The CDR3 sequence is 15 residues long. The CDR3 region is CASRAPSRATDTQYF. DNA of the CDR3: TGTGCCAGTAGGGCACCCAGCCGGGCCACAGATACGCAGTATTTT.